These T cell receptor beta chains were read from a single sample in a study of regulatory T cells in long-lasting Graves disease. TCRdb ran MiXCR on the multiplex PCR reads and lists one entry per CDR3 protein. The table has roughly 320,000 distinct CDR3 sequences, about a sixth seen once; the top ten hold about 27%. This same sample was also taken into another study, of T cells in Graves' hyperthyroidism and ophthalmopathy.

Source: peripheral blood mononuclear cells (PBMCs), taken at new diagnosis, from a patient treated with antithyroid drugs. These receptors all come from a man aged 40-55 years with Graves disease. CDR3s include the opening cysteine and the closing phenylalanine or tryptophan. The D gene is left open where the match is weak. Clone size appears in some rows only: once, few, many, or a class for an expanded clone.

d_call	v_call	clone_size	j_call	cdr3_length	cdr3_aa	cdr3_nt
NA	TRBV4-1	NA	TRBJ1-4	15	CASSQQVATNEKLFF	TGCGCCAGCAGCCAACAGGTTGCAACTAATGAAAAACTGTTTTTT
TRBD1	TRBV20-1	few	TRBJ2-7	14	CSASRDSRWYEQYF	TGCAGTGCTAGTCGGGACAGTCGATGGTACGAGCAGTACTTC
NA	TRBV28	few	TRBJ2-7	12	CASSLPVREQYF	TGTGCCAGCAGTTTGCCCGTACGGGAGCAGTACTTC
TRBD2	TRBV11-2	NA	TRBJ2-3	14	CASSFGLGADTQYF	TGTGCCAGCAGCTTCGGACTAGGAGCAGATACGCAGTATTTT
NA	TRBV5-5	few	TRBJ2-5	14	CASSLEGWEETQYF	TGTGCCAGCAGCTTGGAAGGGTGGGAGGAGACCCAGTACTTC
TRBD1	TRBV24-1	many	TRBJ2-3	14	CATSDRTGAYTQYF	TGTGCCACCAGTGATCGTACAGGGGCTTATACGCAGTATTTT
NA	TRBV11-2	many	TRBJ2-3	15	CASSLIPRVTDTQYF	TGTGCCAGCAGCTTAATACCTCGGGTGACAGATACGCAGTATTTT
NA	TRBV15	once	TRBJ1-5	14	CATSRRNSNQPQHF	TGTGCCACCAGCAGGAGAAATAGCAATCAGCCCCAGCATTTT
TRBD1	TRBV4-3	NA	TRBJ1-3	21	CASSQESEPGQGWRVRNTIYF	TGCGCCAGCAGCCAAGAATCAGAACCGGGACAGGGGTGGAGGGTTCGGAACACCATATATTTT
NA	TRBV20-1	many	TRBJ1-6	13	CSTPGLGNSPLHF	TGCAGCACTCCAGGGTTAGGGAATTCACCCCTCCACTTT
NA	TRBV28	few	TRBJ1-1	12	CASTKLNTEAFF	TGTGCCAGCACAAAATTGAACACTGAAGCTTTCTTT
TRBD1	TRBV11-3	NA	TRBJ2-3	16	CASSLGTGISTDTQYF	TGTGCCAGCAGCTTGGGGACAGGAATAAGCACAGATACGCAGTATTTT
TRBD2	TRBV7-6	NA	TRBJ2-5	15	CASSFTTSGDQTQYF	TGTGCCAGCAGCTTCACGACTAGCGGGGACCAGACCCAGTACTTC
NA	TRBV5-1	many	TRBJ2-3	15	CASSLDFVGGDTQYF	TGCGCCAGCAGCTTGGACTTCGTCGGCGGGGATACGCAGTATTTT
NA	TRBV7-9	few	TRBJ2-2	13	CASSLVVSGELFF	TGTGCCAGCAGCTTAGTAGTTTCCGGGGAGCTGTTTTTT
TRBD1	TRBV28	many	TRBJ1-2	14	CASSLRGRQQGYTF	TGTGCCAGCAGTTTGAGGGGGCGTCAGCAGGGCTACACCTTC
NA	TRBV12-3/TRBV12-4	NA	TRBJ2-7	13	CASSLSLKYEQYF	TGTGCCAGCAGTTTAAGTTTAAAATACGAGCAGTACTTC
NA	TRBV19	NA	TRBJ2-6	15	CASSKQNSGANVLTF	TGTGCCAGTAGTAAACAGAACTCTGGGGCCAACGTCCTGACTTTC
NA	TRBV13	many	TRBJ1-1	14	CASSLRRTNTEAFF	TGTGCCAGCAGCCTCCGGAGAACGAACACTGAAGCTTTCTTT
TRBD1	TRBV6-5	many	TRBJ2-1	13	CASSFRGQFEQFF	TGTGCCAGCAGTTTCAGGGGGCAATTTGAGCAGTTCTTC
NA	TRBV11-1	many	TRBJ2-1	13	CASSDSPYNEQFF	TGTGCCAGCAGTGATTCCCCTTACAATGAGCAGTTCTTC
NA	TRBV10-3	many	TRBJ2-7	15	CAISQITSFAYEQYF	TGTGCCATCAGTCAAATAACTAGCTTCGCCTACGAGCAGTACTTC
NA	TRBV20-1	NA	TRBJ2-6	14	CSASVQSGANVLTF	TGCAGTGCTAGTGTGCAGTCTGGGGCCAACGTCCTGACTTTC
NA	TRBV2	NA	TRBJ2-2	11	CASDSTGELFF	TGTGCCAGTGACAGTACCGGGGAGCTGTTTTTT
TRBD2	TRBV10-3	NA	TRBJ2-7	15	CAISESSGLAYEQYF	TGTGCCATCAGTGAGTCTTCAGGACTAGCTTACGAGCAGTACTTC
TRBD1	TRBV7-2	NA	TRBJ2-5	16	CASSRRQGGRQETQYF	TGTGCCAGCAGCCGTCGACAGGGGGGACGCCAAGAGACCCAGTACTTC
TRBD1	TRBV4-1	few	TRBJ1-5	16	CASSQVQGAAYQPQHF	TGCGCCAGCAGCCAAGTGCAGGGGGCAGCCTATCAGCCCCAGCATTTT
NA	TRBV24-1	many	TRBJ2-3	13	CATKETRTDTQYF	TGTGCCACCAAAGAAACTAGGACAGATACGCAGTATTTT
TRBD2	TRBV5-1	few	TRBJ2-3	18	CASSLRPRTSGGSDTQYF	TGCGCCAGCAGCTTGAGACCCAGGACTAGCGGGGGCTCAGATACGCAGTATTTT
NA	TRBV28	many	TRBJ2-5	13	CASSLVGRETQYF	TGTGCCAGCAGTTTAGTGGGTCGGGAGACCCAGTACTTC
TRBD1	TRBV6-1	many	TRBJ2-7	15	CASSPTGGSPYEQYF	TGTGCCAGCAGTCCGACAGGGGGTTCTCCCTACGAGCAGTACTTC
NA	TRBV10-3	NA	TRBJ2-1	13	CAIRGKAGDEQFF	TGTGCCATCAGAGGGAAGGCAGGGGATGAGCAGTTCTTC
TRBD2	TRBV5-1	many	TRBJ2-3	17	CASSLFSLAGDRDTQYF	TGCGCCAGCAGCTTGTTTAGTCTAGCGGGGGATCGAGATACGCAGTATTTT
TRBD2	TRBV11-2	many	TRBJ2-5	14	CASSSRGGIETQYF	TGTGCCAGCAGCTCGCGGGGGGGGATCGAGACCCAGTACTTC
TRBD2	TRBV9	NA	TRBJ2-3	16	CASSARPGLAADTQYF	TGTGCCAGCAGCGCGCGACCCGGACTAGCGGCGGATACGCAGTATTTT
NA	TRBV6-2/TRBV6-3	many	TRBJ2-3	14	CASSYSRRGNTQYF	TGTGCCAGCAGTTACTCCCGTCGGGGAAATACGCAGTATTTT
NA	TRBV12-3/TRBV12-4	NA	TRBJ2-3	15	CASSFSGSDTDTQYF	TGTGCCAGCAGTTTTAGTGGGTCCGACACAGATACGCAGTATTTT
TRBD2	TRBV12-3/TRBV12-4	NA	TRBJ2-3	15	CASSTGLAVTDTQYF	TGTGCCAGCAGCACGGGACTAGCTGTGACAGATACGCAGTATTTT
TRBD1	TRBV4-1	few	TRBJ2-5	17	CASSQIIGGDRGETQYF	TGCGCCAGCAGCCAAATAATCGGGGGCGACAGGGGAGAGACCCAGTACTTC
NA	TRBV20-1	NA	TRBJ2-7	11	CSGERVHEQYF	TGCAGTGGAGAAAGGGTACACGAGCAGTACTTC